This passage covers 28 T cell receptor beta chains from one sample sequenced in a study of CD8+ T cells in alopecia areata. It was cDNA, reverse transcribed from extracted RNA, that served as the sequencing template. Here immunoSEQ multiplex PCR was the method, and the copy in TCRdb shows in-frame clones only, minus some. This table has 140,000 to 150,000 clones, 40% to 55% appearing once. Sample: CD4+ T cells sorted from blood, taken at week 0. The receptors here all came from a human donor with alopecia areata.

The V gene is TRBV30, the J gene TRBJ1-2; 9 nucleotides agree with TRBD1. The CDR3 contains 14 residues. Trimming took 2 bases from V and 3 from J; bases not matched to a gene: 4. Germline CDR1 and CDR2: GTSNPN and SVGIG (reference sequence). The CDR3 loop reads CAWSLTGGHYGYTF. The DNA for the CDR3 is TGTGCCTGGAGTCTGACAGGGGGGCACTATGGCTACACCTTC.

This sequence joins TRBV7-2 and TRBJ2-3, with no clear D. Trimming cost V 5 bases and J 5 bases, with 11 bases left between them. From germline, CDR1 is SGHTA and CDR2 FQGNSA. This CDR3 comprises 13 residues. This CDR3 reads CASSPPKQDTQYF. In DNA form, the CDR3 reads TGTGCCAGCAGCCCACCGAAACAAGATACGCAGTATTTT.

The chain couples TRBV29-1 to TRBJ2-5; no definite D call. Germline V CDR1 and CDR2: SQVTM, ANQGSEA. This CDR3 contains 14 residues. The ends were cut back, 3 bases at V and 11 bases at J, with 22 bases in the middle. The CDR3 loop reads CSVEESARPDKQYF. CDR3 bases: TGCAGCGTTGAGGAATCGGCGCGCCCAGACAAGCAGTACTTC.

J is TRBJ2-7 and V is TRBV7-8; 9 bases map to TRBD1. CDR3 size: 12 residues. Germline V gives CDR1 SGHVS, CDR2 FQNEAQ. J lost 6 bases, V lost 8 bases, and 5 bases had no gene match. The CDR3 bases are TGTGCCAGCGGGGGACAGGGTGCCGAGCAGTACTTC. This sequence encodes CASGGQGAEQYF.

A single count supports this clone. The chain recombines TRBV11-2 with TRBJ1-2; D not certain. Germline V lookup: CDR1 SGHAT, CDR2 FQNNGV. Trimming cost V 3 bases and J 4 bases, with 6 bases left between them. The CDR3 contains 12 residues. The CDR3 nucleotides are TGTGCCAGCAGCTTGGGAGTCTATGGCTACACCTTC. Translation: CASSLGVYGYTF.

The CDR3 sequence is CSVGAGTSGVNTGELFF. CDR3 in DNA: TGCAGCGTTGGTGCCGGGACTAGCGGGGTCAACACCGGGGAGCTGTTTTTT. J is TRBJ2-2 and V is TRBV29-1; 13 nucleotides agree with TRBD2. The germline V gene has CDR1 SQVTM and CDR2 ANQGSEA. Losses at the gene ends were 4 bases for V and 2 bases for J; bases not matched to a gene: 7. The CDR3 consists of 17 residues.

The CDR3 DNA follows: TGTGCCAGCATCGATGGGGCGGGTGACACTGAAGCTTTCTTT. Translated: CASIDGAGDTEAFF. V and J are TRBV28 and TRBJ1-1; tentatively, D is TRBD1 (5 bases). The CDR3 runs 14 residues. V lost 7 bases and J 3 bases, leaving 15 bases between the germline ends. Germline-derived CDR1 and CDR2 are MDHEN and SYDVKM.

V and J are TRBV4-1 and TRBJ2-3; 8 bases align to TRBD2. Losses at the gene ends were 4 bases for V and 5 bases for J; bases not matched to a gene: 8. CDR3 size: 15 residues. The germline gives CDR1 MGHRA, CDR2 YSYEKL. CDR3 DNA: TGCGCCAGCAGCCCGTTAGCGGGATTCGTAGATACGCAGTATTTT. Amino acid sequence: CASSPLAGFVDTQYF.

The chain's CDR3 is CASSPRQGIFGNTIYF. CDR3 bases: TGCGCCAGCAGCCCAAGACAGGGCATTTTTGGAAACACCATATATTTT. This chain uses TRBV4-1 with TRBJ1-3; 7 positions agree with TRBD1. After removal of 4 bases from V and 3 bases from J, the junction contained 9 bases not matched to a gene. The CDR3 has 16 residues. Germline lookup yields CDR1 MGHRA and CDR2 YSYEKL.

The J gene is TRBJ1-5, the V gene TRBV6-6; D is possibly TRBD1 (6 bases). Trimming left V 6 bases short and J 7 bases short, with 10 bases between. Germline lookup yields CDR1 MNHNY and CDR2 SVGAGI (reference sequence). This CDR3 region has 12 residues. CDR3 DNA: TGTGCCAGCAGACAGGGCGAGCAGCCCCAGCATTTT. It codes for CASRQGEQPQHF.

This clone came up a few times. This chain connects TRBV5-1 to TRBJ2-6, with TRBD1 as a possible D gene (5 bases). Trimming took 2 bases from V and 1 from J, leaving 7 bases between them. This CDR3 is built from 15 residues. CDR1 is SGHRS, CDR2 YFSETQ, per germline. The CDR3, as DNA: TGCGCCAGCAGCTTAGGGGATTCTGGGGCCAACGTCCTGACTTTC. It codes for CASSLGDSGANVLTF.

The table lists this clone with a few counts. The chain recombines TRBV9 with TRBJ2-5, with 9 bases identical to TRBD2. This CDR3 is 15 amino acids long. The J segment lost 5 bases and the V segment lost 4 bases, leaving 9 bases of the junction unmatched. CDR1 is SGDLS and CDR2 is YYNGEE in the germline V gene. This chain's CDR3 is CASSTPAGGGETQYF. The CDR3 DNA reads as TGTGCCAGCAGCACCCCAGCGGGAGGAGGGGAGACCCAGTACTTC.

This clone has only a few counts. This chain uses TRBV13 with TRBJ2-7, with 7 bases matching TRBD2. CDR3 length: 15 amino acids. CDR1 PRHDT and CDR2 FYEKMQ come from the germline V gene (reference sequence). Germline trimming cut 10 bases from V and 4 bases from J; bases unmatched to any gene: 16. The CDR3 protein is CATSSGGSNVYEQYF. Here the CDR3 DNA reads TGTGCCACCTCGAGCGGCGGGAGTAACGTGTACGAGCAGTACTTC.

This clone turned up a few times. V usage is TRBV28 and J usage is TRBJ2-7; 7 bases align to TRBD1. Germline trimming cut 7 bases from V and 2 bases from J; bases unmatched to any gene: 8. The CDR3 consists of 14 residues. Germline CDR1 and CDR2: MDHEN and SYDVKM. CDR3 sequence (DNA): TGTGCCAGCATGGTGGGACAGCCTACCTACGAGCAGTACTTC. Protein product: CASMVGQPTYEQYF.

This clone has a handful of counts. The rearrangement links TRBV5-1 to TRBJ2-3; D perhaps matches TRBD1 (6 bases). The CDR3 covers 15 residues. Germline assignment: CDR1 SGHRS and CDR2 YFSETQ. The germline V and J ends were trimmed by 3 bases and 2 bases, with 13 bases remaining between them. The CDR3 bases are TGCGCCAGCAGCTCCTTCGGACAGAACACAGATACGCAGTATTTT. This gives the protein CASSSFGQNTDTQYF.

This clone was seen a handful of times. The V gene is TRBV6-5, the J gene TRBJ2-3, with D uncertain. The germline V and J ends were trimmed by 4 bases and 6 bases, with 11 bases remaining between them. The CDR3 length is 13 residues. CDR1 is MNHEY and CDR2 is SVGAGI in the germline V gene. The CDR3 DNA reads TGTGCCAGCAGTTCCCCGATCCGGGATACGCAGTATTTT. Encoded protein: CASSSPIRDTQYF.

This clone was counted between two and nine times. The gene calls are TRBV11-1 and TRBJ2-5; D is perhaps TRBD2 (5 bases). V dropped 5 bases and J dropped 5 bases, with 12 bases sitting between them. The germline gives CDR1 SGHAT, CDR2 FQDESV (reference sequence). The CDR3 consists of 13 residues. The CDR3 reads CASSHTRSETQYF. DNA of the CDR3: TGTGCCAGCAGCCATACTAGATCGGAGACCCAGTACTTC.

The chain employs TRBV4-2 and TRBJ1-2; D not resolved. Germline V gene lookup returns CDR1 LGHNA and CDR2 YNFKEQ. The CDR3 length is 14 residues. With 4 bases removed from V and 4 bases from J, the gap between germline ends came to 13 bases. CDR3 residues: CASSPEVFGYGYTF. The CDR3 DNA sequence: TGTGCCAGCAGCCCAGAGGTATTCGGCTATGGCTACACCTTC.

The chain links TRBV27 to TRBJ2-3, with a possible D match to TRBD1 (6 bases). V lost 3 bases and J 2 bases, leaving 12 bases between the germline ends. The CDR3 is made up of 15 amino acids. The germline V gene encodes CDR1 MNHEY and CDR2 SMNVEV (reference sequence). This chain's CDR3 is CASSFRPGDTDTQYF. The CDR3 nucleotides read TGTGCCAGCAGTTTTCGTCCAGGGGACACAGATACGCAGTATTTT.

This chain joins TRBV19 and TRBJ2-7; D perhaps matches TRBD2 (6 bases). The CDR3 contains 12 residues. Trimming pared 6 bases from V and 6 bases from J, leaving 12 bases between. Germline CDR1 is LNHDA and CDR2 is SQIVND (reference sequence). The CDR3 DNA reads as TGTGCCAGTAGCCCCGCCGGGGGCGAGCAGTACTTC. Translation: CASSPAGGEQYF.

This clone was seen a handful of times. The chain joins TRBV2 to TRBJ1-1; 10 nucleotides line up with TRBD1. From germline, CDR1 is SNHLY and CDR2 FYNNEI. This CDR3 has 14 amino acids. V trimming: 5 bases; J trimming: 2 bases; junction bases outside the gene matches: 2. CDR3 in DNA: TGTGCCAGCAGTCGGGACAGGGGTAACACTGAAGCTTTCTTT. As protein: CASSRDRGNTEAFF.

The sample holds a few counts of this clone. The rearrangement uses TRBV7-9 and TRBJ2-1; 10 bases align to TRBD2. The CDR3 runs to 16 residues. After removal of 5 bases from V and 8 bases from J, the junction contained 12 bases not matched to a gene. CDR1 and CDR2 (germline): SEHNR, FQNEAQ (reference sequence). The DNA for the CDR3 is TGTGCCAGCAGCCCCCCAGCGGGAGGGCCTGTATATGAGCAGTTCTTC. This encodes CASSPPAGGPVYEQFF.

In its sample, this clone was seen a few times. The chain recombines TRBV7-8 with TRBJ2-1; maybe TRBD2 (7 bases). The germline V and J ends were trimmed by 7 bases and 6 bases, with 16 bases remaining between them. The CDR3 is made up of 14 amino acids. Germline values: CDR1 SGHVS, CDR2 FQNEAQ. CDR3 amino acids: CASTERGGGNEQFF. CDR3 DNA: TGTGCCAGCACCGAACGAGGGGGGGGCAATGAGCAGTTCTTC.

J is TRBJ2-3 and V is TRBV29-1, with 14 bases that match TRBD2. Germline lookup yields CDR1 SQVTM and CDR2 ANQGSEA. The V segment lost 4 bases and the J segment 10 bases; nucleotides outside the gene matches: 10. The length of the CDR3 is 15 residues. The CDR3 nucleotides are TGCAGCGTTGGAGGGACTAGCGGGAGCCCACCCGCGCAGTATTTT. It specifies CSVGGTSGSPPAQYF.

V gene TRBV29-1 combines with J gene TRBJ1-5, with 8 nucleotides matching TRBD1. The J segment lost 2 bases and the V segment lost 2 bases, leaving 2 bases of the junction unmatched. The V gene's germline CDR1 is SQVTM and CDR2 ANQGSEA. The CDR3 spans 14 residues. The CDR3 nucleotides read TGCAGCGTTGAACAGGACAGGGGCAATCAGCCCCAGCATTTT. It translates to CSVEQDRGNQPQHF.

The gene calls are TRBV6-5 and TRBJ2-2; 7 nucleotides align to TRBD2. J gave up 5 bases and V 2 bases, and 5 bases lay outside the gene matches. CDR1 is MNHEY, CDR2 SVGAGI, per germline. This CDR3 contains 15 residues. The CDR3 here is CASSYILARTGELFF. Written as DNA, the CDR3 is TGTGCCAGCAGTTACATACTAGCGAGGACCGGGGAGCTGTTTTTT.

CDR3 amino acids: CASSLMGLADYYNEQFF. CDR3 DNA: TGTGCCAGCAGCTTGATGGGACTAGCGGACTACTACAATGAGCAGTTCTTC. This sequence joins TRBV5-4 and TRBJ2-1; 11 bases align to TRBD2. The V segment lost 1 base and the J segment 3 bases; nucleotides outside the gene matches: 6. Germline V CDR1 and CDR2: SGHNT, YYREEE (reference sequence). This CDR3 region has 17 residues.

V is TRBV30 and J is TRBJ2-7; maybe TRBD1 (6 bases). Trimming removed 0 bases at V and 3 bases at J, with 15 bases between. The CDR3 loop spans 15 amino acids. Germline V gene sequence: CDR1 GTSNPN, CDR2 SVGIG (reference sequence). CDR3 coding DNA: TGTGCCTGGAGTGTCCCCCGGACAGCGATCTACGAGCAGTACTTC. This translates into CAWSVPRTAIYEQYF.